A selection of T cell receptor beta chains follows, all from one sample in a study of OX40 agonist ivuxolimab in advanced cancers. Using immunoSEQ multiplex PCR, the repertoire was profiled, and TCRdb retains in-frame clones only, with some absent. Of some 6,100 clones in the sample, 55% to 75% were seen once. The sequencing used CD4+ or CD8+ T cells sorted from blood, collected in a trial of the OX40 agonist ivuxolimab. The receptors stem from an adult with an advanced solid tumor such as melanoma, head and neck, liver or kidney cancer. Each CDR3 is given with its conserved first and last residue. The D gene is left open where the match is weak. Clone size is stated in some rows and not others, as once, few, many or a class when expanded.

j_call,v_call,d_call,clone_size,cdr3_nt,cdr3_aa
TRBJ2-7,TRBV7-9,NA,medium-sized,TGTGCCAGCAGCCCGCCGGTTGCCTACGAGCAGTACTTC,CASSPPVAYEQYF
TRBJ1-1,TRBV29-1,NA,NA,TGCAGCGTTGGGTTCAACACTGAAGCTTTCTTT,CSVGFNTEAFF
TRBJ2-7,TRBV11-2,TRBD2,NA,TGTGCCAGCAGCTTAATGCTAGCGGGGGGCTACGAGCAGTACTTC,CASSLMLAGGYEQYF
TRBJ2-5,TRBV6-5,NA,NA,TGTGCCAGCAGTTACATTCGGGGGGCGCTTGAGACCCAGTACTTC,CASSYIRGALETQYF
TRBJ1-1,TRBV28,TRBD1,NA,TGTGCCAGCATACCGGGACAGAGAATGAACACTGAAGCTTTCTTT,CASIPGQRMNTEAFF
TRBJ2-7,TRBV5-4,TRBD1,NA,TGTGCCAGCAGCGGAACAGGGGGCTACGAGCAGTACTTC,CASSGTGGYEQYF
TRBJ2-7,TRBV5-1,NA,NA,TGCGCCAGCAGCTTGGTGGGAGTTCCCTACGAGCAGTACTTC,CASSLVGVPYEQYF
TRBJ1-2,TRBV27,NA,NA,TGTGCCAGCAGTTTCATGGGGGCGTCTAACTATGGCTACACCTTC,CASSFMGASNYGYTF
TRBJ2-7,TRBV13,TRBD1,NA,TGTGCCAGCAGCGGGCCGGGACAGGCCTACGAGCAGTACTTC,CASSGPGQAYEQYF
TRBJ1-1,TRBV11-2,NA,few,TGTGCCAGCAGCTTGTGGGGGACCGGTGAAGCTTTCTTT,CASSLWGTGEAFF
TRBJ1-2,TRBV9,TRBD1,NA,TGTGCCAGCAGCCCGGGGACAGGGTCCTATGGCTACACCTTC,CASSPGTGSYGYTF
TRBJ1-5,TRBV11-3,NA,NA,TGTGCCAGCAGCTTACGGGGCAATCAGCCCCAGCATTTT,CASSLRGNQPQHF
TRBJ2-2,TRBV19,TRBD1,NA,TGTGCCAGTACCCCTGGGACAGGGGCCGGGGAGCTGTTTTTT,CASTPGTGAGELFF
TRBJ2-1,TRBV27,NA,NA,TGTGCCAGCAGTTTGCTAGCGACCTCCTACAATGAGCAGTTCTTC,CASSLLATSYNEQFF
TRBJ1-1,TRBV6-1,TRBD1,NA,TGTGCCATTCGGACAGGCTACACTGAAGCTTTCTTT,CAIRTGYTEAFF
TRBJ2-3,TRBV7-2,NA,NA,TGTGCCAGCAGCTTAGCGGTAATAGATACGCAGTATTTT,CASSLAVIDTQYF
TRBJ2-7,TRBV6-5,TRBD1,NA,TGTGCCAGCAGTGCCGGGACAGGGCGCTACGAGCAGTACTTC,CASSAGTGRYEQYF
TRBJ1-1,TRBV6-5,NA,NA,TGTGCCAGCAGTTACAACGGCAGAATGAACACTGAAGCTTTCTTT,CASSYNGRMNTEAFF
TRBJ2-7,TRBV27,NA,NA,TGTGCCAGCAGGCCCGGACCTAAATACGAGCAGTACTTC,CASRPGPKYEQYF
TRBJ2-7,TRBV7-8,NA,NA,TGTGCCAGCACCCCGGGCGCTCACTCCTACGAGCAGTACTTC,CASTPGAHSYEQYF